The rows below give T cell receptor beta chains drawn from one sample of a study of regulatory T cells in long-lasting Graves disease. TCRdb re-analysed the multiplex PCR reads in MiXCR, keeping a single row per CDR3 protein. The sample lists hundreds of thousands of distinct CDR3 sequences; roughly 13% were seen once. This sample was shared with a second study, whose subject was T cells in Graves' hyperthyroidism and ophthalmopathy.

This specimen consisted of peripheral blood mononuclear cells (PBMCs), obtained at new diagnosis, from a patient treated with antithyroid drugs. The receptors here all came from a man under 40 with Graves disease. The CDR3 runs from the conserved cysteine through the conserved F or W. A D gene is named only where the DNA matches it firmly. Clone size is given for some rows only: seen once, a few or many times, or a class if the clone is expanded.

d_gene: TRBD2; j_gene: TRBJ2-1; v_gene: TRBV11-2; abundance: few; CDR3aa: CASSRNLAGQSSYNEQFF; CDR3nt: TGTGCCAGCAGCCGTAATCTAGCGGGCCAAAGCTCCTACAATGAGCAGTTCTTC
d_gene: NA; j_gene: TRBJ2-7; v_gene: TRBV3-1; abundance: many; CDR3aa: CASSQEGHTYEQYF; CDR3nt: TGTGCCAGCAGCCAAGAAGGACATACCTACGAGCAGTACTTC
d_gene: TRBD1; j_gene: TRBJ2-7; v_gene: TRBV13; abundance: many; CDR3aa: CASSSLMGQGTYEQYF; CDR3nt: TGTGCCAGCAGCTCCCTTATGGGACAGGGAACCTACGAGCAGTACTTC
d_gene: NA; j_gene: TRBJ2-1; v_gene: TRBV10-3; abundance: many; CDR3aa: CAISESGGQFF; CDR3nt: TGTGCCATCAGTGAGTCAGGGGGACAGTTCTTC
d_gene: NA; j_gene: TRBJ1-1; v_gene: TRBV11-2; abundance: few; CDR3aa: CASSLRGRNTEAFF; CDR3nt: TGTGCCAGCAGCTTAAGGGGACGGAACACTGAAGCTTTCTTT
d_gene: NA; j_gene: TRBJ2-5; v_gene: TRBV30; abundance: NA; CDR3aa: CAGELGLETQYF; CDR3nt: TGTGCCGGAGAACTAGGCCTAGAGACCCAGTACTTC
d_gene: NA; j_gene: TRBJ2-7; v_gene: TRBV13; abundance: NA; CDR3aa: CASSLTPGLASGEQYF; CDR3nt: TGTGCCAGCAGCCTTACTCCGGGACTCGCTTCGGGCGAGCAGTACTTC
d_gene: NA; j_gene: TRBJ2-3; v_gene: TRBV29-1; abundance: many; CDR3aa: CSVRVSAADTQYF; CDR3nt: TGCAGCGTTAGAGTCTCAGCGGCAGATACGCAGTATTTT
d_gene: TRBD2; j_gene: TRBJ2-7; v_gene: TRBV6-1; abundance: many; CDR3aa: CASSTLAGGPYEQYF; CDR3nt: TGTGCCAGCTCGACCCTAGCGGGAGGGCCCTACGAGCAGTACTTC
d_gene: TRBD2; j_gene: TRBJ2-7; v_gene: TRBV7-2; abundance: few; CDR3aa: CASSLGLAGEDEQYF; CDR3nt: TGTGCCAGCAGCTTAGGGCTAGCGGGAGAAGACGAGCAGTACTTC
d_gene: NA; j_gene: TRBJ1-5; v_gene: TRBV30; abundance: NA; CDR3aa: CAWSNGGHQPQHF; CDR3nt: TGTGCCTGGAGTAACGGGGGTCATCAGCCCCAGCATTTT
d_gene: TRBD2; j_gene: TRBJ2-7; v_gene: TRBV4-1; abundance: NA; CDR3aa: CASSQPASGYEQYF; CDR3nt: TGCGCCAGCAGCCAACCAGCTAGCGGCTACGAGCAGTACTTC
d_gene: NA; j_gene: TRBJ1-2; v_gene: TRBV5-1; abundance: NA; CDR3aa: CASAGRGGYTF; CDR3nt: TGCGCCAGCGCGGGAAGGGGAGGCTACACCTTC
d_gene: NA; j_gene: TRBJ2-5; v_gene: TRBV5-1; abundance: many; CDR3aa: CASSLSGRRGTQYF; CDR3nt: TGCGCCAGCAGCTTGAGTGGCAGGCGAGGGACCCAGTACTTC
d_gene: TRBD1; j_gene: TRBJ2-7; v_gene: TRBV27; abundance: few; CDR3aa: CASRRTGGPSYEQYF; CDR3nt: TGTGCCAGCAGAAGGACAGGGGGTCCCTCCTACGAGCAGTACTTC
d_gene: NA; j_gene: TRBJ2-1; v_gene: TRBV6-1; abundance: many; CDR3aa: CASSQGPEQFF; CDR3nt: TGTGCCAGCAGTCAGGGGCCCGAGCAGTTCTTC
d_gene: TRBD1; j_gene: TRBJ1-2; v_gene: TRBV27; abundance: many; CDR3aa: CASRSDRVGVYGYTF; CDR3nt: TGTGCCAGCAGATCGGACAGGGTTGGCGTCTATGGCTACACCTTC
d_gene: NA; j_gene: TRBJ2-3; v_gene: TRBV7-3; abundance: many; CDR3aa: CATSDGGPADTQYF; CDR3nt: TGTGCCACTTCGGATGGGGGGCCTGCAGATACGCAGTATTTT
d_gene: NA; j_gene: TRBJ2-5; v_gene: TRBV27; abundance: many; CDR3aa: CASRGVQETQYF; CDR3nt: TGTGCCAGCAGGGGAGTGCAAGAGACCCAGTACTTC
d_gene: NA; j_gene: TRBJ1-5; v_gene: TRBV27; abundance: many; CDR3aa: CASSLYGVGQPQHF; CDR3nt: TGTGCCAGCAGTTTATACGGGGTAGGTCAGCCCCAGCATTTT
d_gene: NA; j_gene: TRBJ2-2; v_gene: TRBV6-1; abundance: many; CDR3aa: CASSEVEGGELFF; CDR3nt: TGTGCCAGCAGTGAAGTTGAGGGCGGGGAGCTGTTTTTT
d_gene: NA; j_gene: TRBJ2-7; v_gene: TRBV20-1; abundance: NA; CDR3aa: CSASPTAAYEQYF; CDR3nt: TGCAGTGCTAGCCCCACGGCAGCATACGAGCAGTACTTC
d_gene: NA; j_gene: TRBJ1-2; v_gene: TRBV5-6; abundance: few; CDR3aa: CASSLDLRAYGYTF; CDR3nt: TGTGCCAGCAGCTTGGACTTACGGGCCTATGGCTACACCTTC
d_gene: TRBD1; j_gene: TRBJ2-7; v_gene: TRBV20-1; abundance: many; CDR3aa: CSARQGQGRAYEQYF; CDR3nt: TGCAGTGCTAGACAGGGACAGGGGAGAGCCTACGAGCAGTACTTC
d_gene: TRBD1; j_gene: TRBJ2-5; v_gene: TRBV12-3/TRBV12-4; abundance: NA; CDR3aa: CASRKRTGEETQYF; CDR3nt: TGTGCCAGCAGGAAAAGGACAGGGGAAGAGACCCAGTACTTC
d_gene: TRBD2; j_gene: TRBJ2-1; v_gene: TRBV20-1; abundance: few; CDR3aa: CSALAGGSGGEQFF; CDR3nt: TGCAGTGCGCTAGCGGGAGGCTCGGGGGGGGAGCAGTTCTTC
d_gene: NA; j_gene: TRBJ2-1; v_gene: TRBV5-6; abundance: NA; CDR3aa: CASTLSGAYNEQFF; CDR3nt: TGTGCCAGCACCCTTTCGGGAGCCTACAATGAGCAGTTCTTC
d_gene: TRBD1; j_gene: TRBJ2-7; v_gene: TRBV27; abundance: many; CDR3aa: CASSAGTGGGEQYF; CDR3nt: TGTGCCAGCAGTGCCGGGACAGGGGGAGGCGAGCAGTACTTC
d_gene: NA; j_gene: TRBJ2-3; v_gene: TRBV20-1; abundance: few; CDR3aa: CSARGFGGASTDTQYF; CDR3nt: TGCAGTGCTAGGGGATTTGGCGGGGCTAGCACAGATACGCAGTATTTT
d_gene: NA; j_gene: TRBJ2-1; v_gene: TRBV12-3/TRBV12-4; abundance: many; CDR3aa: CASSFYRVGSYNEQFF; CDR3nt: TGTGCCAGCAGTTTCTACAGGGTTGGCTCCTACAATGAGCAGTTCTTC
d_gene: TRBD2; j_gene: TRBJ2-7; v_gene: TRBV20-1; abundance: NA; CDR3aa: CSARGTSGIYEQYF; CDR3nt: TGCAGTGCTAGAGGGACTAGCGGGATCTACGAGCAGTACTTC